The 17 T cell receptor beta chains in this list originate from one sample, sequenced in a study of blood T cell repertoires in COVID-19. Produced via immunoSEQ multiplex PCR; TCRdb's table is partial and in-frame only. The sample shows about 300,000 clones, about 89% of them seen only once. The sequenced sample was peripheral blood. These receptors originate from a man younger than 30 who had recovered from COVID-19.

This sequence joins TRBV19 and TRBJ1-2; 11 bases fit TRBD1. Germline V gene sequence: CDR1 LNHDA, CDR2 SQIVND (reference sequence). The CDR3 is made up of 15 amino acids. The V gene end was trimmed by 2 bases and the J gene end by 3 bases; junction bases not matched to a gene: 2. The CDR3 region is CASSIRDRGDYGYTF. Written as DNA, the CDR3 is TGTGCCAGTAGTATACGGGACAGGGGGGACTATGGCTACACCTTC.

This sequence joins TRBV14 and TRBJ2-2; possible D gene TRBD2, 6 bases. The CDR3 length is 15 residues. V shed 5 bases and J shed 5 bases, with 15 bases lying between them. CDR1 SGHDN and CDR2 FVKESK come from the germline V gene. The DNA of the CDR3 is TGTGCCAGCAGCAAGCTGGGGGGATGGACCGGGGAGCTGTTTTTT. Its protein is CASSKLGGWTGELFF.

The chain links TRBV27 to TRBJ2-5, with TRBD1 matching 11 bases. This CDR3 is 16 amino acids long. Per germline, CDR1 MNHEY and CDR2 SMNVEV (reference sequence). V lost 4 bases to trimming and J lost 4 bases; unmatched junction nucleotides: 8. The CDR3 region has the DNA TGTGCCAGCAGTTCGGACAGGGGGCGCGGATTAGAGACCCAGTACTTC. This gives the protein CASSSDRGRGLETQYF.

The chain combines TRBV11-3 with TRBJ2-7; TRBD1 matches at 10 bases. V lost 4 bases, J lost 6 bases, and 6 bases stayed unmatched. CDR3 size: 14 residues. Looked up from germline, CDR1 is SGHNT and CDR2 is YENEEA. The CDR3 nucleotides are TGTGCCAGCAGCTCCGGGACAGGGGTACGCGAGCAGTACTTC. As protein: CASSSGTGVREQYF.

In nucleotides, the CDR3 is TGTGCCAGCAGTCGATCAGCTAAGGGGATGGATGGCTACACCTTC. Its protein product is CASSRSAKGMDGYTF. This chain uses TRBV6-6 with TRBJ1-2; possibly TRBD1 for D (5 bases). The CDR3 length is 15 residues. Trimming removed 5 bases from V and 6 bases from J, with 19 bases in between. Germline lookup yields CDR1 MNHNY and CDR2 SVGAGI (reference sequence).

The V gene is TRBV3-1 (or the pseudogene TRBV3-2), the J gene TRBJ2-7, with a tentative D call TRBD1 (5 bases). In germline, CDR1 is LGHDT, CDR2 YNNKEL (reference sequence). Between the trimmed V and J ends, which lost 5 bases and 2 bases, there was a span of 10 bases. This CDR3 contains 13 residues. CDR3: CASSNGQTYEQYF. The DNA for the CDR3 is TGTGCCAGCAGCAACGGACAAACCTACGAGCAGTACTTC.

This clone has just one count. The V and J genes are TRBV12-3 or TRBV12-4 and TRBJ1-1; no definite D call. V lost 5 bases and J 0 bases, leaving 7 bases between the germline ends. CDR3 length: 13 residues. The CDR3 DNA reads TGTGCCAGCAGTCTGAGTATGAACACTGAAGCTTTCTTT. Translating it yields CASSLSMNTEAFF.

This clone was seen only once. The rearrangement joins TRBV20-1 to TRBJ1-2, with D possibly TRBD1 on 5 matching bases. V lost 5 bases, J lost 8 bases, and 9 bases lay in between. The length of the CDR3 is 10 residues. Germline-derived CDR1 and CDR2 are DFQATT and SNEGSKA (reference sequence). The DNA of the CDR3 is TGCAGTGCTTCAGGGCAAGGCTACACCTTC. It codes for CSASGQGYTF.

CDR3 sequence: CASNTGGRTDTQYF. For the CDR3, the DNA is TGTGCCAGCAATACGGGGGGGCGGACAGATACGCAGTATTTT. The chain is built from TRBV6-5 and TRBJ2-3; TRBD2 matches 8 bases. The germline V gene has CDR1 MNHEY and CDR2 SVGAGI. V shed 7 bases, J shed 3 bases, and the junction held 6 bases outside the gene matches. This CDR3 spans 14 amino acids.

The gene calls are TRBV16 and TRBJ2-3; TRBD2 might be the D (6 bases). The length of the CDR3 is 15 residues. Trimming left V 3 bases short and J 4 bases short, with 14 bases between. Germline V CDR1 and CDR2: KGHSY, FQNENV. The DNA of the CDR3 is TGTGCCAGCAGCCACCCTATGGAGGGCCCAGATACGCAGTATTTT. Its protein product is CASSHPMEGPDTQYF.

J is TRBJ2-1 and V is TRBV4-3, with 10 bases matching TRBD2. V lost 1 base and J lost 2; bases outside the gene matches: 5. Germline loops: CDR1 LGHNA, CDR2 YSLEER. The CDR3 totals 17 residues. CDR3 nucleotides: TGCGCCAGCAGCCAAGTACTAGCGGGGTCAACCTACAATGAGCAGTTCTTC. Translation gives CASSQVLAGSTYNEQFF.

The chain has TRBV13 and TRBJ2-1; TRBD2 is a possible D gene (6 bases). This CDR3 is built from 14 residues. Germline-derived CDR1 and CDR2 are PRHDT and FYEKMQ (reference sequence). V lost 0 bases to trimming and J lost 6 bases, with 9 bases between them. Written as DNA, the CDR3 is TGTGCCAGCAGCTTAGGCATGGGGGGCAATGAGCAGTTCTTC. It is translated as CASSLGMGGNEQFF.

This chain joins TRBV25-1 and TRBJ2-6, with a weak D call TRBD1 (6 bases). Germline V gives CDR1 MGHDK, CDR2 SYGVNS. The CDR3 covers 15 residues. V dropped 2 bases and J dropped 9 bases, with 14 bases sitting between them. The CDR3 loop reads CASSETGPTFNVLTF. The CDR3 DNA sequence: TGTGCCAGCAGTGAAACAGGGCCCACCTTCAACGTCCTGACTTTC.

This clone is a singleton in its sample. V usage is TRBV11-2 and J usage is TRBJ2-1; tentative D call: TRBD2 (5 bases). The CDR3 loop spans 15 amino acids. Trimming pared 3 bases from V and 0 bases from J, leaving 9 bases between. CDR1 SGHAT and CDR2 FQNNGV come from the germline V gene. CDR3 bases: TGTGCCAGCAGCTTCGTAGCGATCTCCTACAATGAGCAGTTCTTC. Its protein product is CASSFVAISYNEQFF.

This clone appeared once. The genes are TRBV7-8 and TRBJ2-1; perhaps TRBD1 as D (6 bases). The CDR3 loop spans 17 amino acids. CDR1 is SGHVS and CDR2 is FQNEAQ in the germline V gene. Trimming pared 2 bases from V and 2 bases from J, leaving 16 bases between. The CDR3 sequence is CASSLPGAGAPYNEQFF. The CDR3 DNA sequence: TGTGCCAGCAGCTTACCCGGGGCAGGGGCCCCCTACAATGAGCAGTTCTTC.

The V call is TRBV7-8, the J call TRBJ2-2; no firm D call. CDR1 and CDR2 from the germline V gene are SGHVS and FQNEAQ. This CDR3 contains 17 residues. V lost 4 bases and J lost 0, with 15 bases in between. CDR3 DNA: TGTGCCAGCAGCTCTGTCTGGGCATTGGCGAACACCGGGGAGCTGTTTTTT. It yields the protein CASSSVWALANTGELFF.

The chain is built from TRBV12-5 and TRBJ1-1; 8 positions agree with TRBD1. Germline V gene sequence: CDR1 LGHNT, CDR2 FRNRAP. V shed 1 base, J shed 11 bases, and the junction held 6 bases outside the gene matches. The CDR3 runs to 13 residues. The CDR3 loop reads CASGLGDRRVAFF. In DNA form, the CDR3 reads TGTGCTAGTGGTTTGGGGGACAGGCGGGTGGCTTTCTTT.